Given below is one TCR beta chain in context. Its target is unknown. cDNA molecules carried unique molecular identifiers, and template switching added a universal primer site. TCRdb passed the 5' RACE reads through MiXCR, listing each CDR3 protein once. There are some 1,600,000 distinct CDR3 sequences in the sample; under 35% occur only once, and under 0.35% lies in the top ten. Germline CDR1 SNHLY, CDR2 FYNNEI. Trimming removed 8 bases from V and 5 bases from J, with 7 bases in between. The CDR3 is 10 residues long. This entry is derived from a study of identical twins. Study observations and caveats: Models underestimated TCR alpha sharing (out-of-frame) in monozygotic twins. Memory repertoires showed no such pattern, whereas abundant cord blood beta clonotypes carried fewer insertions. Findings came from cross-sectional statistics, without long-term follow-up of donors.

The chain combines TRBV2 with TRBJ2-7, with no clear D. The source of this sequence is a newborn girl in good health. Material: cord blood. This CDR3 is CASAINEQYF. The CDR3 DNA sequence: TGTGCCAGCGCAATCAACGAGCAGTACTTC.